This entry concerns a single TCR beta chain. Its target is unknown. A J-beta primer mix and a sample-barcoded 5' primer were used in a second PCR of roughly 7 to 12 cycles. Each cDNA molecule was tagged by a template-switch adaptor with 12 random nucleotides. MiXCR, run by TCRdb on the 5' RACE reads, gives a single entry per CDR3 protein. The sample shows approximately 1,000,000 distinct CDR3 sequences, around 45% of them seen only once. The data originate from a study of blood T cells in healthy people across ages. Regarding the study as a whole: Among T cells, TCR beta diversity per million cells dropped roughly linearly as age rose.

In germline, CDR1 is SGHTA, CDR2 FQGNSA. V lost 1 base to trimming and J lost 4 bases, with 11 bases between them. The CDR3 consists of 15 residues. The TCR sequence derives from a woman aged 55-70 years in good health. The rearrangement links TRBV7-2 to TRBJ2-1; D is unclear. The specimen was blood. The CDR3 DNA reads TGTGCCAGCAGCTTAGATCGAGCAGTTTACAATGAGCAGTTCTTC. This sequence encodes CASSLDRAVYNEQFF.